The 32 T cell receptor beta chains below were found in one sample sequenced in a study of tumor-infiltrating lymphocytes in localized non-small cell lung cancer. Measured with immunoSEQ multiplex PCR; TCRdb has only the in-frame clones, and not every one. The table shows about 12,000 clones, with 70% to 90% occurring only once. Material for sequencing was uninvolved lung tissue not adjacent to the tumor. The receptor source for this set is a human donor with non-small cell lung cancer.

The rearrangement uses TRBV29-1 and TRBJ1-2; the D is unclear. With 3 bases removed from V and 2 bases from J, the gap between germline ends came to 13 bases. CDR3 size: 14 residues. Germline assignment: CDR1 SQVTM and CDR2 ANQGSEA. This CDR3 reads CSVETRKENYGYTF. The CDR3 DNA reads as TGCAGCGTTGAGACAAGGAAGGAGAACTATGGCTACACCTTC.

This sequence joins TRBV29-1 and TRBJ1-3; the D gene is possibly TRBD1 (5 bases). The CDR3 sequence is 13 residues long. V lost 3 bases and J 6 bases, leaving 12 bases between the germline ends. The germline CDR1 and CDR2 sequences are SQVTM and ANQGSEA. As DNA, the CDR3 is TGCAGCGTTGAGACCGGGACGGAAAACACCATATATTTT. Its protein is CSVETGTENTIYF.

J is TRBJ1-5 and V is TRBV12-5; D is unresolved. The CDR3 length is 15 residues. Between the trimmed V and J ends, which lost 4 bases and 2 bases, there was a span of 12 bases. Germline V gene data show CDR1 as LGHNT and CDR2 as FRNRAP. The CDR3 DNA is TGTGCTAGTGGTTATTGTGATGATGGCAATCAGCCCCAGCATTTT. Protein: CASGYCDDGNQPQHF.

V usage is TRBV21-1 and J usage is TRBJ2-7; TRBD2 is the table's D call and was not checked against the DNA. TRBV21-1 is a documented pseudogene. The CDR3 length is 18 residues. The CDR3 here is CASSKEEGGVPSSYEQYF. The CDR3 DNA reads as TGTGCCAGCAGCAAAGAAGAGGGAGGGGTACCCAGCTCCTACGAGCAGTACTTC.

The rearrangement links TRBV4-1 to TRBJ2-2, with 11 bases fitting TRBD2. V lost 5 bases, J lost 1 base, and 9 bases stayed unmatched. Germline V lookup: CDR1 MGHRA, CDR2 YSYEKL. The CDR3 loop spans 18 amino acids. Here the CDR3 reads CASSSSGTSGRNTGELFF. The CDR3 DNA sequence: TGCGCCAGCAGCTCCTCCGGGACTAGCGGTCGGAACACCGGGGAGCTGTTTTTT.

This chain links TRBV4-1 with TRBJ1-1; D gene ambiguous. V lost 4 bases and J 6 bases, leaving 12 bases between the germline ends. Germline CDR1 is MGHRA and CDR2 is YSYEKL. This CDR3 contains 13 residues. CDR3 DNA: TGCGCCAGCAGCCGAGAGGGTATTGCTGAAGCTTTCTTT. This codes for CASSREGIAEAFF.

As DNA, the CDR3 is TGTGCCAGCAGCCAGGGACAGGAAAATAACAATGAGCAGTTCTTC. This translates into CASSQGQENNNEQFF. The rearrangement uses TRBV7-3 and TRBJ2-1; 8 nucleotides agree with TRBD1. The CDR3 runs 15 residues. The junction had 8 bases not matched to a gene; V was cut back by 5 bases and J by 5 bases. Germline loops: CDR1 SGHTA, CDR2 FQGTGA. Drawing the rest from reference TRBV7-3 and TRBJ2-1, the complete variable domain is GAGVSQTPSNKVTEKGKYVELRCDPISGHTALYWYRQSLGQGPEFLIYFQGTGAADDSGLPNDRFFAVRPEGSVSTLKIQRTERGDSAVYLCASSQGQENNNEQFFGPGTRLTVL.

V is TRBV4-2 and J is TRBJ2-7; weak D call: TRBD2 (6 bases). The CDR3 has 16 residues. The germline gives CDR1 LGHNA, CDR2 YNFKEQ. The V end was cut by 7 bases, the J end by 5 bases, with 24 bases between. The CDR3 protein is CASTPDAGLSAHEQYF. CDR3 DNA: TGTGCCAGCACACCAGACGCGGGACTTTCGGCCCACGAGCAGTACTTC.

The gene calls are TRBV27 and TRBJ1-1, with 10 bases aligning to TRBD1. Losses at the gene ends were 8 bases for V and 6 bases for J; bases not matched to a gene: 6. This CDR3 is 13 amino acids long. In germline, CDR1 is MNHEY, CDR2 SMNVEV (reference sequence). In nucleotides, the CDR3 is TGTGCCAGCTGGGACAGGGGAGTACCTGAAGCTTTCTTT. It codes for CASWDRGVPEAFF.

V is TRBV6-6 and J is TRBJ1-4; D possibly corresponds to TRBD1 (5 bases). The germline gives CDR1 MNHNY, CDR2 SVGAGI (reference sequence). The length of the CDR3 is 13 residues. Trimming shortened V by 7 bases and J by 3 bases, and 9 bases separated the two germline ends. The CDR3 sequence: CASIGGPNEKLFF. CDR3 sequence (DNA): TGTGCCAGCATCGGGGGACCTAATGAAAAACTGTTTTTT.

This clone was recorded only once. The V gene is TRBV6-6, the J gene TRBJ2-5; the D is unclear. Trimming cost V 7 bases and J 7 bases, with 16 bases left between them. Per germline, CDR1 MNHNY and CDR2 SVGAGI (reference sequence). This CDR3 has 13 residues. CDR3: CASKAEVMATQYF. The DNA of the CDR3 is TGTGCCAGCAAGGCGGAAGTAATGGCGACCCAGTACTTC.

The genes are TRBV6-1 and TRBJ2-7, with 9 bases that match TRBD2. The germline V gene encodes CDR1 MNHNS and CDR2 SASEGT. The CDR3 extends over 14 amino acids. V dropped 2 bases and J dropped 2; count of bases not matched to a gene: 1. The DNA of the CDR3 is TGTGCCAGCAGTGAACTAGCGGGAACCTACGAGCAGTACTTC. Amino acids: CASSELAGTYEQYF.

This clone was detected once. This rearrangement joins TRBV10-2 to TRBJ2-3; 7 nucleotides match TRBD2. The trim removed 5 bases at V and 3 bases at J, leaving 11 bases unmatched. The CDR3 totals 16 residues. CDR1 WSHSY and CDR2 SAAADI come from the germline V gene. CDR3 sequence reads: CASSTQSGTTTDTQYF. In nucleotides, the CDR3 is TGCGCCAGCAGTACACAGTCCGGGACTACAACAGATACGCAGTATTTT.

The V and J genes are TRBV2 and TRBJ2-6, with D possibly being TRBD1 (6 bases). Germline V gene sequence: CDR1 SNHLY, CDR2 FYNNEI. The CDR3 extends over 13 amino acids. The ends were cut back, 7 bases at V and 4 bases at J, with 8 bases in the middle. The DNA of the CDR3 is TGTGCCAGCACAGGGGAGGGGGCCAACGTCCTGACTTTC. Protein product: CASTGEGANVLTF. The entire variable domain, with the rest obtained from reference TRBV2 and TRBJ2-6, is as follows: EPEVTQTPSHQVTQMGQEVILRCVPISNHLYFYWYRQILGQKVEFLVSFYNNEISEKSEIFDDQFSVERPDGSNFTLKIRSTKLEDSAMYFCASTGEGANVLTFGAGSRLTVL.

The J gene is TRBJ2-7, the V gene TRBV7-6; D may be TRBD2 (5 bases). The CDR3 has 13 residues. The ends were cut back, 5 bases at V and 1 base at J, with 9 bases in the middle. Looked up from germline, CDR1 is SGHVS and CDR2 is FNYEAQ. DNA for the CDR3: TGTGCCAGCAGCCGGGGATTTTCCTACGAGCAGTACTTC. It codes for CASSRGFSYEQYF.

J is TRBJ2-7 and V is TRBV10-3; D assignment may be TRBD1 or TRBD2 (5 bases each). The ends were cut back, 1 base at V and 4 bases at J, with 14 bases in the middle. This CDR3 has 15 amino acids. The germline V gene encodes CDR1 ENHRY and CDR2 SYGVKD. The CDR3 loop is CAISEFTGGRYEQYF. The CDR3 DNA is TGTGCCATCAGTGAGTTCACAGGAGGCCGTTACGAGCAGTACTTC.

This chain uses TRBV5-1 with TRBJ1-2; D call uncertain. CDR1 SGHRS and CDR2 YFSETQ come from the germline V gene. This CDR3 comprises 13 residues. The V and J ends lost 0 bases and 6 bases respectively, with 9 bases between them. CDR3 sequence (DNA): TGCGCCAGCAGCTTGGTAGGGAACGATGGCTACACCTTC. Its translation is CASSLVGNDGYTF.

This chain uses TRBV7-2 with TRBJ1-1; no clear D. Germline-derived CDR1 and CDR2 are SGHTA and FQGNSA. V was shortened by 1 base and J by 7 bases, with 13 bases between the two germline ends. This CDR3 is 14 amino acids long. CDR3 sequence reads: CASSLDNWVDEAFF. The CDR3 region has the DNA TGTGCCAGCAGCTTAGATAACTGGGTGGATGAAGCTTTCTTT.

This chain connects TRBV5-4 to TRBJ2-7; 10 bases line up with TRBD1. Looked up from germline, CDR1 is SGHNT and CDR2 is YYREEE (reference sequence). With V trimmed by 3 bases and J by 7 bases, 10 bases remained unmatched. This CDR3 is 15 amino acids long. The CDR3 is CASSSGQGLYREQYF. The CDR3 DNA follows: TGTGCCAGCAGCTCGGGACAGGGGTTATATAGGGAGCAGTACTTC.

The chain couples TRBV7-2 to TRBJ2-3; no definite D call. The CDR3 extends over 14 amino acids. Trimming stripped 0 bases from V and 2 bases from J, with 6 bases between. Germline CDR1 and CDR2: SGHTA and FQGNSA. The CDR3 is CASSLALVTDTQYF. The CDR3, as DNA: TGTGCCAGCAGCTTAGCGCTCGTCACAGATACGCAGTATTTT.

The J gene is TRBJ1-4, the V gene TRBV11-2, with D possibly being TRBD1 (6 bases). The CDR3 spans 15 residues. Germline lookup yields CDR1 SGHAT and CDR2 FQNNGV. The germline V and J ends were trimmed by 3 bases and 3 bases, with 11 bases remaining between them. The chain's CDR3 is CASSFQGTANEKLFF. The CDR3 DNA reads TGTGCCAGCAGCTTCCAGGGGACTGCTAATGAAAAACTGTTTTTT.

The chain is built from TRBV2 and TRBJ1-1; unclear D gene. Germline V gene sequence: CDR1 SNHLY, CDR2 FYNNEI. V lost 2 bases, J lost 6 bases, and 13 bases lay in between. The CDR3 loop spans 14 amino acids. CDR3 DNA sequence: TGTGCCAGCAGTGAATTCGCGTCGCTATCTGAAGCTTTCTTT. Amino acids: CASSEFASLSEAFF.

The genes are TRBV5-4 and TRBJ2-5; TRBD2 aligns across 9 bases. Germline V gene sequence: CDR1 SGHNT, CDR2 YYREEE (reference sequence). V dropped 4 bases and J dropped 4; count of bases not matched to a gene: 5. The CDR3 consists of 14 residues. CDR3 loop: CASSHSGSRETQYF. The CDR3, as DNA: TGTGCCAGCAGCCATAGCGGGAGTCGAGAGACCCAGTACTTC. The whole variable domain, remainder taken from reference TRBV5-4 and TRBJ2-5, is ETGVTQSPTHLIKTRGQQVTLRCSSQSGHNTVSWYQQALGQGPQFIFQYYREEENGRGNFPPRFSGLQFPNYSSELNVNALELDDSALYLCASSHSGSRETQYFGPGTRLLVL.

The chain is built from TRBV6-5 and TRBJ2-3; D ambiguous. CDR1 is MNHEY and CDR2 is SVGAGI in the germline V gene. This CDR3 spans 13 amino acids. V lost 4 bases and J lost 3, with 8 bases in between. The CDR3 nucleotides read TGTGCCAGCAGTTCCGTCGGAACAGATACGCAGTATTTT. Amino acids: CASSSVGTDTQYF.

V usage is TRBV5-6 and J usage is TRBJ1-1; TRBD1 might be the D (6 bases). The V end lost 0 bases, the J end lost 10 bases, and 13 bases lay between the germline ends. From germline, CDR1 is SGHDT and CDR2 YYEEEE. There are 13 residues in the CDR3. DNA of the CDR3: TGTGCCAGCAGCTTGGTGGGGGCCCTCGGAGCTTTCTTT. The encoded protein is CASSLVGALGAFF.

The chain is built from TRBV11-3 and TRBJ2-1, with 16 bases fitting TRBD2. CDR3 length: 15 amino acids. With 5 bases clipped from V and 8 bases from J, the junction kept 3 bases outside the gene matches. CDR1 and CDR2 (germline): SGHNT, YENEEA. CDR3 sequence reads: CASSRGLAGGHEQFF. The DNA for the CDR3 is TGTGCCAGCAGCCGGGGACTAGCGGGGGGGCATGAGCAGTTCTTC. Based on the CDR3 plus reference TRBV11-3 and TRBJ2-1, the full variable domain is EAGVVQSPRYKIIEKKQPVAFWCNPISGHNTLYWYLQNLGQGPELLIRYENEEAVDDSQLPKDRFSAERLKGVDSTLKIQPAELGDSAVYLCASSRGLAGGHEQFFGPGTRLTVL.

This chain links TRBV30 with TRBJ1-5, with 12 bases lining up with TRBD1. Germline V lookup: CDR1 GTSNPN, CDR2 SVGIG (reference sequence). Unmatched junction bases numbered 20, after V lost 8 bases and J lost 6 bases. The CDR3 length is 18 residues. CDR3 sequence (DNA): TGTGCCCGTGACATTCCGGGACAGGGGGCTTTTATGGTTCAGCCCCAGCATTTT. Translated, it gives CARDIPGQGAFMVQPQHF. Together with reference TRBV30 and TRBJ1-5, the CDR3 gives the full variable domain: SQTIHQWPATLVQPVGSPLSLECTVEGTSNPNLYWYRQAAGRGLQLLFYSVGIGQISSEVPQNLSASRPQDRQFILSSKKLLLSDSGFYLCARDIPGQGAFMVQPQHFGDGTRLSIL.

CDR3 DNA: TGTGCCAGCAGTGAACTGTGGTCGATACATTCCTACACCTTC. It is translated as CASSELWSIHSYTF. The gene calls are TRBV6-1 and TRBJ1-2; D not resolved. Germline CDR1 is MNHNS and CDR2 is SASEGT. V was cut by 2 bases and J by 10 bases, with 17 bases left in between. The CDR3 has 14 residues.

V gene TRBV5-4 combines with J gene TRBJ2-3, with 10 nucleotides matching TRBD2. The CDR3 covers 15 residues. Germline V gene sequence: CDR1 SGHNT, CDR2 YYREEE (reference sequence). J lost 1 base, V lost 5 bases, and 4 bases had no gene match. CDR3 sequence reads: CASRAGLAGTDTQYF. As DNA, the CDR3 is TGTGCCAGCAGGGCCGGACTAGCGGGCACAGATACGCAGTATTTT. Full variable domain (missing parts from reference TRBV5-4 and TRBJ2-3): ETGVTQSPTHLIKTRGQQVTLRCSSQSGHNTVSWYQQALGQGPQFIFQYYREEENGRGNFPPRFSGLQFPNYSSELNVNALELDDSALYLCASRAGLAGTDTQYFGPGTRLTVL.

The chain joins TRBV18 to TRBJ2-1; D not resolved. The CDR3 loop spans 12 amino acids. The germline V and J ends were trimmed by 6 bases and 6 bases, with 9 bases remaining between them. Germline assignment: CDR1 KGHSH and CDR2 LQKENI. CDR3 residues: CASSNRINEQFF. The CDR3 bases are TGTGCCAGCTCGAACAGAATCAATGAGCAGTTCTTC. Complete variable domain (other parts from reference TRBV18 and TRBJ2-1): NAGVMQNPRHLVRRRGQEARLRCSPMKGHSHVYWYRQLPEEGLKFMVYLQKENIIDESGMPKERFSAEFPKEGPSILRIQQVVRGDSAAYFCASSNRINEQFFGPGTRLTVL.

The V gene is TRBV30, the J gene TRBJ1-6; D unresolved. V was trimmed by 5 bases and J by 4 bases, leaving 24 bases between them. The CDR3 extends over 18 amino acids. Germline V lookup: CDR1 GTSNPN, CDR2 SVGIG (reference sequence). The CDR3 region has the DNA TGTGCCTGGGGGGATGGGCCACGAGGATCTGATTATAATTCACCCCTCCACTTT. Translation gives CAWGDGPRGSDYNSPLHF.

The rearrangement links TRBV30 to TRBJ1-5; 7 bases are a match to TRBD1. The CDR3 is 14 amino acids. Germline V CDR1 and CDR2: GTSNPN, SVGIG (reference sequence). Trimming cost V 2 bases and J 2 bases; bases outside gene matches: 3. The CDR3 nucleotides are TGTGCCTGGAGTAGGGGGCTGGGCAATCAGCCCCAGCATTTT. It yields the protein CAWSRGLGNQPQHF.